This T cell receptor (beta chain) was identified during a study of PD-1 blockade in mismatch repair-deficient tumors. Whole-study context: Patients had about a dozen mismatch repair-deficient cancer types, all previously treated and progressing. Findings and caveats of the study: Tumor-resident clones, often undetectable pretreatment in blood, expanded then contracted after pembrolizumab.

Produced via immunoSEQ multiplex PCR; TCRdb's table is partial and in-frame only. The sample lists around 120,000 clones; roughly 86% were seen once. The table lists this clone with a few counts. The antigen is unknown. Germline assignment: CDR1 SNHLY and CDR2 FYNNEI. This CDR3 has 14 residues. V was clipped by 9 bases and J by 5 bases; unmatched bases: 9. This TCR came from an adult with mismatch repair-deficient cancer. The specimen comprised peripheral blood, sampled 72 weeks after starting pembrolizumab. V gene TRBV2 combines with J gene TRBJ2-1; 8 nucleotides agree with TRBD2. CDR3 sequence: CARGSGSLHNEQFF. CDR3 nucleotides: TGTGCCAGAGGGAGCGGGAGTCTCCACAATGAGCAGTTCTTC. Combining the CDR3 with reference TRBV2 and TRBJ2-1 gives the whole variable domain EPEVTQTPSHQVTQMGQEVILRCVPISNHLYFYWYRQILGQKVEFLVSFYNNEISEKSEIFDDQFSVERPDGSNFTLKIRSTKLEDSAMYFCARGSGSLHNEQFFGPGTRLTVL.